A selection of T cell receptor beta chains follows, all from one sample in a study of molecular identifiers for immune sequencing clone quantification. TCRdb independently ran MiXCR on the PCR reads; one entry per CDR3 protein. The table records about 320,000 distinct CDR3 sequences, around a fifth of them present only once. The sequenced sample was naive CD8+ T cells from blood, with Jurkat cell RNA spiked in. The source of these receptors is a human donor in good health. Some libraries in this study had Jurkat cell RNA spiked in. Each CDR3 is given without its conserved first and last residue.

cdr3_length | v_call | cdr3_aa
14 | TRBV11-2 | ASSLRSGGSTDTQY
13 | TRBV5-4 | ASSGGPTSTGELF
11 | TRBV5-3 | AIRQLGTGELF
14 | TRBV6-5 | ASSYSEQAPTDTQY
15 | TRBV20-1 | SARGDVRQSNTNIQY
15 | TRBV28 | ASSQIPGDSGTDTQY
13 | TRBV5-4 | ASSGGLAATDTQY
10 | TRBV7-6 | ASSSGAHEQY
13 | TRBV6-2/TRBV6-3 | ASSYSGQNTDTRY
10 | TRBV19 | ASSAGEGEQF
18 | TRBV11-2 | ASSSLPGLDASGSYNEQF
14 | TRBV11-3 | ASSPGYGSRYNEQF
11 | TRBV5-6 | ASSPGWPLEQY
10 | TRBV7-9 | ASSFINTEAF
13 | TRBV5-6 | ASSTPTVPSYEQY
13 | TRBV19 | ASSIFPGGNQPQH
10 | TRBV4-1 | ASSFTAAEAF
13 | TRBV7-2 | ASSWGQLMNTEAF
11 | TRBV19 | ASSIIGYQPQH
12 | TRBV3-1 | ASSGPPTDYEQY
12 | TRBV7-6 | ASSPQGAAYEQY
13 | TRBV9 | ASSVDQGRIHEQY
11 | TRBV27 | ASSLQGNYGYT
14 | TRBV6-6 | ASSSEGGRFADTQY
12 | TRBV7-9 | ASSPDSFPYEQY
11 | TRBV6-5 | ASSYGVTYEQY
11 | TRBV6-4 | ASRRSHWGTQY
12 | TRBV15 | ATSRDRMQETQY
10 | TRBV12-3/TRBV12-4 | ASSFGDTQAF
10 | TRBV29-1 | SVVGNTGELF
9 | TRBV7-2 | ASSVGSEQY
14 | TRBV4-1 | ASSQGGTGLYNEQL
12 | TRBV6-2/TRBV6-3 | ASSPRKLTHEAF
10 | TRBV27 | ASWGTGNTIY
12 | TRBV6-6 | ASTYRGPNTEAF
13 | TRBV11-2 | ASSYPLAGSDTQY
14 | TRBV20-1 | SARDRGRVTYNEQF
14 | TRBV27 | ASSLSGQSSNQPQH
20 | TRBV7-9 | ASSFYSSGLAGNRASPWAQY
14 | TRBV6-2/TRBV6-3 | ASSLPQVTMNTEAF
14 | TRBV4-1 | ASSQGGQIATDTQY
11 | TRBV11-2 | ASSSPVGIEQF
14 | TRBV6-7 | ASSYPVGGGTDTQY
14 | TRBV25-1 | ASRGGLVDRPDTQY
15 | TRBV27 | ASSLGDKPLMNTEAF
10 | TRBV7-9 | ASSTPAGELF
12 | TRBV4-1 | ASSQESVNTEAF
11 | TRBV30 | AWSVPMNTEAF
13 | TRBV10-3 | AISEGEVAADTQY
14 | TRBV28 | ASTDPPLPVNTEAF
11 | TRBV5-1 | ASSSPPGGEQY
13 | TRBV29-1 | SVGGGDRTVTEAF
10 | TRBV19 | ASSKSATEAF
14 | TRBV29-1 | SVEDLSRLGGNTIY
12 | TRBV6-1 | ASSEVAGEETQY
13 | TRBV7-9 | ASSHLGANTGELF
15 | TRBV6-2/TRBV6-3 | ASLTSDWDSSGNTIY
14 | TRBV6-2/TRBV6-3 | ASSSYLAGAQETQY